This T cell receptor (beta chain) came from a study of blood T cell repertoires in COVID-19 (TCRdb year 2020). For the study in its entirety: Samples covering the acute and convalescent phases of COVID-19 were provided by collaborators in the United States, Italy and Spain. The repertoires were made available in a free public database intended to serve as a resource for research on the immune response to SARS-CoV-2. Nearly every sample came with metadata listing a de-identified subject ID, COVID-19 status, age in years and sex. Samples were obtained from the ongoing ImmuneRACE study (first 160 participants) and from over 1,000 subjects provided by 6 global collaborators. The dataset comprised deeply sampled blood TCRbeta repertoires from subjects exposed to, actively infected with, or recovered from COVID-19. Where available, HLA class I and class II types were taken from metadata supplied by the sample provider and were not determined by assay-based typing. The prospective study material was composed of cDNA or gDNA derived from T cells, B-cell-depleted T cells, or PBMCs. Summary of the overall study and its limitations: The amount of clinical and demographic metadata varied by source and participant and was provided uncurated.

Whole blood was collected in K2EDTA tubes by collaborating institutions according to the institutions' own protocols. For TCRbeta analysis, collaborators shipped samples in one of three forms: frozen whole blood, isolated PBMCs, or DNA extracted from either of those sample types. Comment on this clone: The specificity of this receptor is unknown. No base-level quality is on record; no much larger clone is a single base apart.

V and J lose 5 bases and 3 bases, and a span of 15 bases separates them. The CDR3 sequence holds 15 residues, the cysteine and phenylalanine included. Kept here is only the CDR3 DNA, which spans 45 bases and is read in frame from base 1. Taken from the germline V gene, the CDR1 and CDR2 loops are SGHTA and FQGTGA. TCRbeta CDR3 regions were amplified from genomic DNA using the immunoSEQ Assay, a bias-controlled multiplex PCR. On the authors' methods: The number of nucleated cells in each sample was estimated from the amplification of reference gene primers within the assay. Sequence reads were collapsed and filtered to measure the absolute abundance of every unique TCRbeta CDR3 rearrangement. For each sample, productive Simpson clonality was calculated as the square root of Simpson's diversity index over productive rearrangements. TCRdb carries this immuneACCESS record with in-frame sequences only. Its versions omit some clonotypes, under half of them owing to an unresolved V gene in the studies checked, with the rest unexplained. V, J and clone size reflect that table, while D and trimming were determined from the DNA. The sample table records 140,000 or so clones; approximately 89% of these occur just once. The ten largest clones represent around 1.6% of the sample.

Sequencing input: peripheral blood. This TCR derives from a human donor in a cohort sampled during active COVID-19. The V and J genes are TRBV7-3 and TRBJ2-3, and possibly TRBD1, on 5 matching bases. CDR3 sequence: CASSAQGMMTDTQYF. The nucleotide sequence reads as follows: TGTGCCAGCAGCGCTCAGGGAATGATGACAGATACGCAGTATTTT.